A single sample is the source of the 16 T cell receptor beta chains below, sequenced in a study of post-analysis software for immune sequencing data. Prepared TCR beta cDNA libraries contained unique molecular identifiers. TCRdb re-derived calls from the PCR reads in MiXCR, one entry per CDR3 protein. Of about 770,000 distinct CDR3 sequences in the sample, just over 45% were seen once. Study findings and constraints: In patients, TRBV5-6, TRBV5-1 and TRBV20-1 belonged to four or five TRBV segments found more frequently than in controls.

These receptors' targets are unknown. The specimen sequenced was blood. All receptors derive from a girl aged 10-17 years with multiple sclerosis.

The CDR3 protein is CASSPTGTSPYNEQFF. CDR3 DNA sequence: TGTGCCAGCAGCCCGACCGGGACTAGCCCATACAATGAGCAGTTCTTC. The V and J genes are TRBV7-3 and TRBJ2-1; TRBD2 aligns across 9 bases. J was trimmed by 4 bases and V by 5 bases; bases with no gene match: 9. The V gene's germline CDR1 is SGHTA and CDR2 FQGTGA. The CDR3 has 16 amino acids.

V and J are TRBV4-1 and TRBJ2-7, with a weak D call TRBD2 (5 bases). Trimming took 0 bases from V and 0 from J, leaving 18 bases between them. The CDR3 totals 18 residues. Germline-derived CDR1 and CDR2 are MGHRA and YSYEKL. The CDR3, as DNA: TGCGCCAGCAGCCAAGAAATATATGAGGGCCTCGCCTCCTACGAGCAGTACTTC. This translates into CASSQEIYEGLASYEQYF.

The J gene is TRBJ2-3, the V gene TRBV7-2, with D perhaps matching TRBD2 (7 bases). V dropped 0 bases and J dropped 5 bases, with 15 bases sitting between them. This CDR3 is 16 amino acids long. CDR1 SGHTA and CDR2 FQGNSA come from the germline V gene. The DNA of the CDR3 is TGTGCCAGCAGCTTAGCGGGGGGGGCCGACCTAGATACGCAGTATTTT. This encodes CASSLAGGADLDTQYF.

This clonotype has just a few counts. The J gene is TRBJ1-2, the V gene TRBV29-1; D remains unclear. Trimming pared 3 bases from V and 2 bases from J, leaving 16 bases between. Germline CDR1 and CDR2: SQVTM and ANQGSEA. The CDR3 is 15 amino acids. In nucleotides, the CDR3 is TGCAGCGTTGACGGGGTAGGGCGGCTCAACTATGGCTACACCTTC. Its translation: CSVDGVGRLNYGYTF.

The table lists this clonotype with a few counts. This rearrangement joins TRBV7-2 to TRBJ2-1; D is undetermined. CDR1 and CDR2 from the germline V gene are SGHTA and FQGNSA. Trimming removed 5 bases at V and 0 bases at J, with 14 bases between. The length of the CDR3 is 16 residues. The CDR3: CASSPRRADSYNEQFF. CDR3 DNA: TGTGCCAGCAGCCCCCGTCGGGCAGACTCCTACAATGAGCAGTTCTTC.

The chain joins TRBV7-9 to TRBJ2-7; 9 positions match TRBD2. The length of the CDR3 is 14 residues. The trim removed 5 bases at V and 2 bases at J, leaving 4 bases unmatched. The germline CDR1 and CDR2 sequences are SEHNR and FQNEAQ (reference sequence). As DNA, the CDR3 is TGTGCCAGCAGCACTAGCGGGCATCCCTACGAGCAGTACTTC. It specifies CASSTSGHPYEQYF.

The J gene is TRBJ2-7, the V gene TRBV10-3, with D unclear. The CDR3 spans 14 residues. The ends were cut back, 2 bases at V and 9 bases at J, with 17 bases in the middle. Germline assignment: CDR1 ENHRY and CDR2 SYGVKD. Written as DNA, the CDR3 is TGTGCCATCAGTGAGGGACGGAGTTTAGACGCGCAGTACTTC. Its translation: CAISEGRSLDAQYF.

This clonotype has only a few counts. V gene TRBV6-2 or TRBV6-3 combines with J gene TRBJ2-1; 9 bases agree with TRBD2. This CDR3 is 15 amino acids long. Germline CDR1 and CDR2: MNHEY and SVGEGT. Losses at the gene ends were 2 bases for V and 6 bases for J; bases not matched to a gene: 5. CDR3 region: CASSYMRREGNEQFF. The CDR3 nucleotides are TGTGCCAGCAGTTACATGAGGCGGGAGGGCAATGAGCAGTTCTTC.

The gene calls are TRBV24-1 and TRBJ2-1, with 7 bases lining up with TRBD2. Germline V gene lookup returns CDR1 KGHDR and CDR2 SFDVKD. Germline trimming cut 3 bases from V and 4 bases from J; bases unmatched to any gene: 11. This CDR3 comprises 17 residues. CDR3 protein: CATSDPRGEQAYNEQFF. CDR3 nucleotides: TGTGCCACCAGTGATCCTCGGGGGGAGCAGGCTTACAATGAGCAGTTCTTC.

V and J are TRBV19 and TRBJ2-7; no clear D gene. The J call may not be correct, given that the DNA end is closer to TRBJ2-5. The germline CDR1 and CDR2 sequences are LNHDA and SQIVND (reference sequence). This CDR3 spans 12 amino acids. The CDR3 here is CASSIDPETQYF. The CDR3 nucleotides read TGTGCCAGTAGTATAGATCCGGAGACCCAGTACTTC.

The chain combines TRBV24-1 with TRBJ2-5; weak D call: TRBD2 (6 bases). Germline loops: CDR1 KGHDR, CDR2 SFDVKD. The germline V and J ends were trimmed by 5 bases and 2 bases, with 14 bases remaining between them. The CDR3 extends over 15 amino acids. CDR3 DNA: TGTGCCACCAGTGTTTGGCGGGGATTACAAGAGACCCAGTACTTC. This gives the protein CATSVWRGLQETQYF.

The chain has TRBV28 and TRBJ1-1; D is unclear. The CDR3 covers 13 residues. Per the germline V gene, CDR1 is MDHEN and CDR2 is SYDVKM. V dropped 5 bases and J dropped 0 bases, with 7 bases sitting between them. CDR3 protein: CASSALLNTEAFF. The CDR3 DNA is TGTGCCAGCAGTGCGTTATTGAACACTGAAGCTTTCTTT.

On this clonotype itself: Here the CDR3 omits its conserved ending phenylalanine or tryptophan, so a read error is the likely source. V usage is TRBV20-1 and J usage is TRBJ2-1; 9 bases match TRBD2. J was trimmed by 4 bases and V by 3 bases; bases with no gene match: 7. The length of the CDR3 is 15 residues. The germline V gene encodes CDR1 DFQATT and CDR2 SNEGSKA (reference sequence). The CDR3: CSASPGLAPYNEQFS. CDR3 bases: TGCAGTGCTAGCCCTGGACTAGCGCCTTACAATGAGCAGTTCTCC.

This clonotype was seen a handful of times. The chain is built from TRBV27 and TRBJ2-5, with 14 bases fitting TRBD2. The last part of the DNA fits TRBJ2-7 better; the J call may be wrong. Germline V gives CDR1 MNHEY, CDR2 SMNVEV (reference sequence). The CDR3 is made up of 19 amino acids. CDR3 bases: TGTGCCAGCAGTTTCTGGGGACCGGGACTAGCGGGAGAGGGGGACGAGCAGTACTTC. Translation gives CASSFWGPGLAGEGDEQYF.

The J gene is TRBJ1-6, the V gene TRBV20-1; D gene unclear. The V gene's germline CDR1 is DFQATT and CDR2 SNEGSKA (reference sequence). V lost 2 bases and J 10 bases, leaving 24 bases between the germline ends. The CDR3 covers 17 residues. CDR3 residues: CSARPLARASGGSPLHF. Written as DNA, the CDR3 is TGCAGTGCTAGACCCCTCGCGCGGGCATCGGGAGGGTCACCCCTCCACTTT.

This clonotype was found a few times. The V and J genes are TRBV20-1 and TRBJ2-1; TRBD2 is a possible D gene (6 bases). There are 15 residues in the CDR3. V lost 0 bases and J 7 bases, leaving 16 bases between the germline ends. Germline V gene data show CDR1 as DFQATT and CDR2 as SNEGSKA (reference sequence). CDR3 coding DNA: TGCAGTGCTAGAGATCGCGGGGCCCGCGGGAATGAGCAGTTCTTC. This encodes CSARDRGARGNEQFF.